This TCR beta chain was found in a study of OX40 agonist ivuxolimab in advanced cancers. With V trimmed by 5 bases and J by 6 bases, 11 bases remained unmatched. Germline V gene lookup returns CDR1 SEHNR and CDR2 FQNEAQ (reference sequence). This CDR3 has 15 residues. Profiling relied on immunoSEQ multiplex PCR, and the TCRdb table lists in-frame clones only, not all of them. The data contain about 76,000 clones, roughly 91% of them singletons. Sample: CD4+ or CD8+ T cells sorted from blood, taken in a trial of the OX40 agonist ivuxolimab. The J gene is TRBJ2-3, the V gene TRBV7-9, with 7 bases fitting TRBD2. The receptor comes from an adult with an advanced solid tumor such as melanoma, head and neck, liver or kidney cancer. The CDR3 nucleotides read TGTGCCAGCAGCGAATCCCTAGCGGACTCGGATACGCAGTATTTT. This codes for CASSESLADSDTQYF.